The next 2 T cell receptor beta chains were all read from a single sample in a study of Graves' ophthalmopathy and Graves' hyperthyroidism. TCR beta CDR3 regions were amplified from RNA transcripts. HTBI primers were used in a first-round RT-PCR, which preceded a second-round multiplex PCR. MiXCR was run by TCRdb on the multiplex PCR reads, yielding one entry per CDR3 protein. The sample gives some 400,000 distinct CDR3 sequences, 15% to 20% of which show up once; around 1.4% is in the top ten. The sequenced sample consisted of peripheral blood. These receptor sequences come from a woman aged 18-29 years with Graves' ophthalmopathy.

The V and J genes are TRBV27 and TRBJ2-4; the D is unclear. Trimming took off 6 bases at V and 7 bases at J, with 13 bases between the two ends. CDR3 size: 13 residues. Per the germline V gene, CDR1 is MNHEY and CDR2 is SMNVEV (reference sequence). CDR3 sequence (DNA): TGTGCCAGCAGCACAAATGGCGTTAACATTCAGTACTTC. This translates into CASSTNGVNIQYF.

J is TRBJ1-2 and V is TRBV20-1; D ambiguous. Germline CDR1 reads DFQATT; CDR2 reads SNEGSKA (reference sequence). V was shortened by 5 bases and J by 1 base, with 8 bases between the two germline ends. The CDR3 totals 12 residues. The CDR3 nucleotides are TGCAGTGCTTGGGCAGTTAACTATGGCTACACCTTC. Its protein is CSAWAVNYGYTF.